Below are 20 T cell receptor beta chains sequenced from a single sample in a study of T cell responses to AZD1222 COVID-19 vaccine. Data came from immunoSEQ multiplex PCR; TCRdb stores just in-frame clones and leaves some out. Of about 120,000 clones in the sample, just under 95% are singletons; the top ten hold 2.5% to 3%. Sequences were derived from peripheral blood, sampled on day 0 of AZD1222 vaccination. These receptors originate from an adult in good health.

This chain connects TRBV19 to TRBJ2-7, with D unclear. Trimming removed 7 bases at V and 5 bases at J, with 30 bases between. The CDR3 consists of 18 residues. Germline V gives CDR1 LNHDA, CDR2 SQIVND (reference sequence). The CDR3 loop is CASMDLSKTTTTYNEQYF. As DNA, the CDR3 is TGTGCCAGTATGGATCTCAGCAAGACAACCACAACCTACAACGAGCAGTACTTC.

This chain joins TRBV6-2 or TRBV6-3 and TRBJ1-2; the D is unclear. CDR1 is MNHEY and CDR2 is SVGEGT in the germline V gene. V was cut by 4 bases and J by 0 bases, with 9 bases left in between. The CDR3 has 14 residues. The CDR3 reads CASSSSDSNYGYTF. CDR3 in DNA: TGTGCCAGCAGTTCGTCGGACTCTAACTATGGCTACACCTTC.

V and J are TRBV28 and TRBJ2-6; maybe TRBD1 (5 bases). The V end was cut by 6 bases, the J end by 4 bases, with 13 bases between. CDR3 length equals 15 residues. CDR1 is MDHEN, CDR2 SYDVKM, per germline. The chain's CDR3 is CASSSPGRGANVLTF. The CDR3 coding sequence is TGTGCCAGCAGCTCCCCAGGGCGGGGGGCCAACGTCCTGACTTTC.

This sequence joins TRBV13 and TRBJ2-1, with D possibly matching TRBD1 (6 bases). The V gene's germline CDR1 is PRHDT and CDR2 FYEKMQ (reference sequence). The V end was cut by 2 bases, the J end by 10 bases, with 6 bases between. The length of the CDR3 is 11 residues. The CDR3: CASSLRGEQFF. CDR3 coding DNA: TGTGCCAGCAGCTTAAGGGGGGAGCAGTTCTTC.

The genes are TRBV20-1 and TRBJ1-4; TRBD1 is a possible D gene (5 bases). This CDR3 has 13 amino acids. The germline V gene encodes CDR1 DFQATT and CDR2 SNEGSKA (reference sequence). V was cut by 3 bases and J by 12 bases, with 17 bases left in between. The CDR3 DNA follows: TGCAGTGCTAGTCCCCTCGGGGCAGCAGAACTGTTTTTT. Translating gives CSASPLGAAELFF.

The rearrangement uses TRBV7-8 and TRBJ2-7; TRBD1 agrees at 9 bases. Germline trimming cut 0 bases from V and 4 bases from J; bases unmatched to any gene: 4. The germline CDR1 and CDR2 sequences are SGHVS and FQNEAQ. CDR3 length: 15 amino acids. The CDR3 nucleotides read TGTGCCAGCAGCTTAGCGGGGACAGGGCAGTACGAGCAGTACTTC. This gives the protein CASSLAGTGQYEQYF.

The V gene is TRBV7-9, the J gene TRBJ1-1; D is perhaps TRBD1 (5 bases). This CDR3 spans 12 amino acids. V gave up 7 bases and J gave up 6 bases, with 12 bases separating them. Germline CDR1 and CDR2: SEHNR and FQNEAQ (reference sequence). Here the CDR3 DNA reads TGTGCCAGCATTTGGGGGGACGCTGAAGCTTTCTTT. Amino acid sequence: CASIWGDAEAFF.

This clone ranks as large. In DNA, the CDR3 is TGTGCCTGGAGTGTAGGCTACGAGCAGTACTTC. Amino acids: CAWSVGYEQYF. The rearrangement joins TRBV30 to TRBJ2-7; the D is unclear. The V gene lost 0 bases and the J gene lost 3 bases, with 3 bases spanning the gap. Germline CDR1 is GTSNPN and CDR2 is SVGIG (reference sequence). This CDR3 has 11 amino acids.

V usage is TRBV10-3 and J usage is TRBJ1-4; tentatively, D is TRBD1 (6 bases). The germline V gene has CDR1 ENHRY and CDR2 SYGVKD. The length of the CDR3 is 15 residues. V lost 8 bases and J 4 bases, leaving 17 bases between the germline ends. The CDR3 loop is CAIARGGSHNEKLFF. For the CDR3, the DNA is TGTGCCATCGCAAGAGGGGGGAGCCATAATGAAAAACTGTTTTTT.

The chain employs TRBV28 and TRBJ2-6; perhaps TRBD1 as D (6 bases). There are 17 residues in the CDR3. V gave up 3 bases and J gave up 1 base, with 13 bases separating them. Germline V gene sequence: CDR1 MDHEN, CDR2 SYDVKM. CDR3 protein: CASSFTGFRSGANVLTF. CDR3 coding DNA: TGTGCCAGCAGTTTCACAGGGTTTAGGTCTGGGGCCAACGTCCTGACTTTC.

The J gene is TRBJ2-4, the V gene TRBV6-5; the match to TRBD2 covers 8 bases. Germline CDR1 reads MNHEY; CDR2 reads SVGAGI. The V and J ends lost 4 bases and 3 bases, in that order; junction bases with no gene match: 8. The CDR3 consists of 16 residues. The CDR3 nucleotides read TGTGCCAGCAGTTCCCCGGGGGGGGCAGGCAAAAACATTCAGTACTTC. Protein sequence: CASSSPGGAGKNIQYF.

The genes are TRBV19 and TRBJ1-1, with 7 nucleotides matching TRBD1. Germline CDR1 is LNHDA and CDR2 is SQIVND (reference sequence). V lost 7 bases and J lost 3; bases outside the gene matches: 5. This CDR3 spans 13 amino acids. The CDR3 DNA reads TGTGCCAGTATGAACAGGGGTTACACTGAAGCTTTCTTT. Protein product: CASMNRGYTEAFF.

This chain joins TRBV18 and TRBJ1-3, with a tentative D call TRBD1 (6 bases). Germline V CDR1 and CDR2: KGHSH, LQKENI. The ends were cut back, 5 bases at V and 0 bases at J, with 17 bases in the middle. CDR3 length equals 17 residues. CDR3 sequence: CASSSSVGHNSGNTIYF. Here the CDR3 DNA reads TGTGCCAGCTCATCCTCCGTGGGACACAACTCTGGAAACACCATATATTTT.

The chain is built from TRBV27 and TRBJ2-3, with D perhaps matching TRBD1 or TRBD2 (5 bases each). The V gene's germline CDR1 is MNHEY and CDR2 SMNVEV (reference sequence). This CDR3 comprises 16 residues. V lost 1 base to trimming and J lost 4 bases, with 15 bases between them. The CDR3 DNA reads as TGTGCCAGCAGTTTATTATCTCCCCTGGGGGCAGATACGCAGTATTTT. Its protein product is CASSLLSPLGADTQYF.

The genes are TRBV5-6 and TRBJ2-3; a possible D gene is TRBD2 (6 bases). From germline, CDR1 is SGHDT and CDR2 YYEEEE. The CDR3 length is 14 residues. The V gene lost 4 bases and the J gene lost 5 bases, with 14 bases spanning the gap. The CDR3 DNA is TGTGCCAGCAGCAAACTAGCCCAGGGAGATACGCAGTATTTT. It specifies CASSKLAQGDTQYF.

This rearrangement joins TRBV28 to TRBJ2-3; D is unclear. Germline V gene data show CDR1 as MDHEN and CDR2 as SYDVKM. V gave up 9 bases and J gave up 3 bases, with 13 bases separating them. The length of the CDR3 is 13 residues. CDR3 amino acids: CASTKQATDTQYF. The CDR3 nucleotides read TGTGCCAGTACAAAGCAGGCGACAGATACGCAGTATTTT. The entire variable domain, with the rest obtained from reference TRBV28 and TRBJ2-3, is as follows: DVKVTQSSRYLVKRTGEKVFLECVQDMDHENMFWYRQDPGLGLRLIYFSYDVKMKEKGDIPEGYSVSREKKERFSLILESASTNQTSMYLCASTKQATDTQYFGPGTRLTVL.

CDR3 sequence reads: CASSPREAGRGLNSPLHF. The DNA of the CDR3 is TGTGCCAGCAGCCCCAGGGAAGCGGGGCGGGGACTTAATTCACCCCTCCACTTT. This sequence joins TRBV9 and TRBJ1-6, with D perhaps matching TRBD1 (5 bases). Germline CDR1 is SGDLS and CDR2 is YYNGEE. Trimming cost V 4 bases and J 6 bases, with 23 bases left between them. There are 18 residues in the CDR3.

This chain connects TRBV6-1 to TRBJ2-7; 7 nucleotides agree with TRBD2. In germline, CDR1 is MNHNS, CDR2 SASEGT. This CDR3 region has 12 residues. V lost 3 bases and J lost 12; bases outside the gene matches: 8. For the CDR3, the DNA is TGTGCCAGCAGTGATGGGGGGGGGTCGTGGTACTTC. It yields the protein CASSDGGGSWYF.

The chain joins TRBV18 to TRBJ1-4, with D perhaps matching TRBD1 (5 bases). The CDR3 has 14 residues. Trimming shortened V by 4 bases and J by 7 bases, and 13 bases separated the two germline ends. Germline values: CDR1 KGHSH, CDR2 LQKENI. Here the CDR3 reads CASSLTRGSEKLFF. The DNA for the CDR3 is TGTGCCAGCTCACTAACCCGGGGCAGTGAAAAACTGTTTTTT.

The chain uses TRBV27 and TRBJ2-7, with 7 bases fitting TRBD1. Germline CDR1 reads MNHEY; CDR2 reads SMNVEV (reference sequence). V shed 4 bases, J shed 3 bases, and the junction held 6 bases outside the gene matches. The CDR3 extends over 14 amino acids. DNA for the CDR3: TGTGCCAGCAGTTCCTACCCAGGGGGCTACGAGCAGTACTTC. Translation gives CASSSYPGGYEQYF.